The clone carrying this T cell receptor (beta chain) was detected only a few times. Its antigen is not known. These data are taken from a study of T cell repertoires in cytomegalovirus infection. Study summary: HLA-C-restricted CMV epitopes, recently identified, and well-studied HLA-B-restricted ones were used by the study.

The CDR3 is made up of 13 amino acids. Germline lookup yields CDR1 SGHNT and CDR2 YYREEE (reference sequence). V lost 2 bases to trimming and J lost 2 bases, with 8 bases between them. TCRdb re-analysed the reads in MiXCR, keeping a single row per CDR3 protein. The table includes over 250,000 distinct CDR3 sequences, around 20% detected once. This clonotype was sampled from a human donor in good health (CMV status not recorded). Some clones in this sample may be carry-over from other donors' samples. The gene calls are TRBV5-4 and TRBJ2-7; D unresolved. The source was cultured PBMCs, collected from culture after CMV antigen stimulation. CDR3 sequence: CASSFYRTYEQYF. The CDR3, as DNA: TGTGCCAGCAGCTTTTATAGGACCTACGAGCAGTACTTC.